One and the same sample provided the 9 T cell receptor beta chains below, sequenced in a study of blood T cell repertoires in COVID-19 (TCRdb year 2020). Libraries were constructed by the immunoSEQ multiplex PCR assay. The table was pulled from immuneACCESS by TCRdb, which kept in-frame rearrangements only. Such tables lose some clones; where checked, under half of the loss comes from unresolved V genes, and the rest has no known cause. This sample lists approximately 130,000 clones; 84% were detected once. Roughly 13% of the sample rests with the top ten. Sequenced: peripheral blood. The receptors here all came from a human donor in a cohort sampled during active COVID-19.

In the case of this clone: Within the sample, other DNA sequences also encode this same CDR3. The rearrangement uses TRBV30 and TRBJ2-1; 7 bases line up with TRBD2. CDR1 is GTSNPN, CDR2 SVGIG, per germline (reference sequence). This CDR3 region has 15 residues. V lost 0 bases to trimming and J lost 4 bases; unmatched junction nucleotides: 6. The CDR3 sequence: CAWSVRGLTYNEQFF. CDR3 nucleotide sequence: TGTGCCTGGAGTGTACGGGGACTAACTTACAATGAGCAGTTCTTC.

This chain uses TRBV10-2 with TRBJ2-2, with 8 bases matching TRBD1. Germline V gives CDR1 WSHSY, CDR2 SAAADI. This CDR3 contains 16 residues. The junction had 8 bases not matched to a gene; V was cut back by 8 bases and J by 0 bases. CDR3 loop: CASESTGAANTGELFF. The CDR3 DNA sequence: TGCGCCAGCGAATCGACAGGGGCCGCGAACACCGGGGAGCTGTTTTTT.

The chain carries TRBV19 and TRBJ2-1; TRBD2 agrees at 11 bases. This CDR3 has 16 residues. Germline V gene sequence: CDR1 LNHDA, CDR2 SQIVND (reference sequence). After removal of 7 bases from V and 0 bases from J, the junction contained 5 bases not matched to a gene. DNA of the CDR3: TGTGCCAGTACCCTTAGCGGGGGGGCCTCCTACAATGAGCAGTTCTTC. It codes for CASTLSGGASYNEQFF.

The gene calls are TRBV27 and TRBJ2-7, with D possibly TRBD2 on 6 matching bases. V dropped 0 bases and J dropped 4 bases, with 13 bases sitting between them. Germline V gene lookup returns CDR1 MNHEY and CDR2 SMNVEV (reference sequence). The CDR3 spans 15 residues. CDR3 bases: TGTGCCAGCAGTTTATCTGGGGCCGGGAGATACGAGCAGTACTTC. The encoded protein is CASSLSGAGRYEQYF.

The chain recombines TRBV6-6 with TRBJ2-1; 8 bases match TRBD2. Germline CDR1 is MNHNY and CDR2 is SVGAGI (reference sequence). V lost 5 bases to trimming and J lost 0 bases; unmatched junction nucleotides: 6. CDR3 size: 16 residues. The CDR3 nucleotides are TGTGCCAGCAGTCCACCGGGGACTAGCTCCTACAATGAGCAGTTCTTC. This sequence encodes CASSPPGTSSYNEQFF.

The CDR3 sequence is CASSLEGVSNEQFF. DNA of the CDR3: TGTGCCAGCAGCTTGGAGGGGGTTTCGAATGAGCAGTTCTTC. The chain links TRBV5-6 to TRBJ2-1; D might be TRBD1 (6 bases). Trimming removed 0 bases from V and 7 bases from J, with 11 bases in between. The CDR3 runs 14 residues. CDR1 SGHDT and CDR2 YYEEEE come from the germline V gene.

CDR3 region: CASSAGAENIQYF. CDR3 coding DNA: TGTGCCAGCTCAGCGGGGGCGGAAAACATTCAGTACTTC. The chain employs TRBV18 and TRBJ2-4; possible D gene TRBD2, 7 bases. The CDR3 loop spans 13 amino acids. Germline-derived CDR1 and CDR2 are KGHSH and LQKENI. Trimming removed 5 bases from V and 5 bases from J, with 10 bases in between.

The genes are TRBV10-3 and TRBJ2-7, with 12 positions matching TRBD2. The junction had 2 bases not matched to a gene; V was cut back by 5 bases and J by 3 bases. Looked up from germline, CDR1 is ENHRY and CDR2 is SYGVKD. The CDR3 totals 14 residues. The CDR3 here is CAISRGLAGYEQYF. The CDR3 bases are TGTGCCATCAGTAGGGGACTAGCGGGCTACGAGCAGTACTTC.

The V call is TRBV30, the J call TRBJ1-1; no firm D call. The germline V and J ends were trimmed by 5 bases and 0 bases, with 7 bases remaining between them. In germline, CDR1 is GTSNPN, CDR2 SVGIG (reference sequence). This CDR3 has 12 amino acids. CDR3 DNA sequence: TGTGCCTGGGGGCTAATGAACACTGAAGCTTTCTTT. Translation: CAWGLMNTEAFF.